This T cell receptor (beta chain) was sequenced for a study of cytomegalovirus exposure and HLA in healthy donors. Overall study context: Genotyping showed about 80% of about 370 donors falling in the Caucasian-associated ancestry cluster. Study-wide results and limits: Serostatus for CMV was the only available immune exposure information. Later, TCR association rates were found to vary by HLA locus, highest for DRB1 and lowest for HLA-C.

Germline lookup yields CDR1 MNHEY and CDR2 SMNVEV (reference sequence). This CDR3 region has 16 residues. V was cut by 6 bases and J by 0 bases, with 15 bases left in between. Primers: 60 Vbeta forward and 13 Jbeta reverse. The assay was immunoSEQ multiplex PCR, and TCRdb's table has in-frame clones only and misses some. The sample contains tens of thousands of clones, around two thirds of which appear only once. Turning to this clone: Its cognate antigen is unknown.

Sequenced material: PBMCs. This receptor was taken from a woman aged 50 to 65 in good health and CMV-seropositive. The chain carries TRBV27 and TRBJ2-1, with a tentative D call TRBD1 (5 bases). CDR3 region: CASRQLNRFSYNEQFF. The CDR3 DNA follows: TGTGCCAGCAGACAACTTAACAGGTTCTCCTACAATGAGCAGTTCTTC.